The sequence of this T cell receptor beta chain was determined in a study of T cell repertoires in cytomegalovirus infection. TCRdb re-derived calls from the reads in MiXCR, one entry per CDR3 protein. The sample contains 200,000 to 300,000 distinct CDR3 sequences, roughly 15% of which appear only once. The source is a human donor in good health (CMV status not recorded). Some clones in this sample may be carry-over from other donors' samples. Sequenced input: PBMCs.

The CDR3, as DNA: TGTGCCAGCAGTTACCCCGTTGGGGCTGAGGGCACTGAAGCTTTCTTT. Translation gives CASSYPVGAEGTEAFF. This rearrangement joins TRBV6-6 to TRBJ1-1, with D possibly TRBD1 on 5 matching bases. V lost 2 bases and J 4 bases, leaving 17 bases between the germline ends. The V gene's germline CDR1 is MNHNY and CDR2 SVGAGI (reference sequence). This CDR3 region has 16 residues.